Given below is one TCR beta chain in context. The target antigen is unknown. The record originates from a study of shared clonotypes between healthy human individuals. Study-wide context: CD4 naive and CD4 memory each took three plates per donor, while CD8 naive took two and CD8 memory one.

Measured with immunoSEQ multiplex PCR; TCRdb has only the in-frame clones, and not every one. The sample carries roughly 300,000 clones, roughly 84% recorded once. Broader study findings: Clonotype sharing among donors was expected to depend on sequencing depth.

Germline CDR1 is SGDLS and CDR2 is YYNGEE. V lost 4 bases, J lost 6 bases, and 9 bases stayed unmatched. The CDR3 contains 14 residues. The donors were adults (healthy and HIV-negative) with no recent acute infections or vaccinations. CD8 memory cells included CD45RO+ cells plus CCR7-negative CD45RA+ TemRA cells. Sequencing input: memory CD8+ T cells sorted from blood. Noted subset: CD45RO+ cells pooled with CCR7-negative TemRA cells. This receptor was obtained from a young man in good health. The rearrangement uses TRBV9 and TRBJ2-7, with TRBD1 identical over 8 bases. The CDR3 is CASSTRTGQGEQYF. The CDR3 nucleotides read TGTGCCAGCAGCACCCGGACAGGGCAGGGCGAGCAGTACTTC.